The T cell receptor (beta chain) under discussion was sequenced for a study of shared clonotypes between healthy human individuals. For this clone: This sample also contains other DNA sequences that code for the same CDR3.

The protocol was immunoSEQ multiplex PCR, while the TCRdb copy is restricted to in-frame clones and leaves out a portion. The sample contains roughly 760,000 clones, around 72% of which appear only once. The germline V gene has CDR1 MGHRA and CDR2 YSYEKL. The CDR3 length is 13 residues. The V and J ends lost 0 bases and 7 bases respectively, with 9 bases between them. Sequences were obtained from memory CD4+ T cells sorted from blood. Subset denoted: CD45RA-negative fraction. The chain joins TRBV4-1 to TRBJ1-2, with TRBD1 as a possible D gene (5 bases). The sequence was collected from a woman under 40 in good health. DNA of the CDR3: TGCGCCAGCAGCCAAGACCAAGGGGTTGGCTACACCTTC. Translating gives CASSQDQGVGYTF.